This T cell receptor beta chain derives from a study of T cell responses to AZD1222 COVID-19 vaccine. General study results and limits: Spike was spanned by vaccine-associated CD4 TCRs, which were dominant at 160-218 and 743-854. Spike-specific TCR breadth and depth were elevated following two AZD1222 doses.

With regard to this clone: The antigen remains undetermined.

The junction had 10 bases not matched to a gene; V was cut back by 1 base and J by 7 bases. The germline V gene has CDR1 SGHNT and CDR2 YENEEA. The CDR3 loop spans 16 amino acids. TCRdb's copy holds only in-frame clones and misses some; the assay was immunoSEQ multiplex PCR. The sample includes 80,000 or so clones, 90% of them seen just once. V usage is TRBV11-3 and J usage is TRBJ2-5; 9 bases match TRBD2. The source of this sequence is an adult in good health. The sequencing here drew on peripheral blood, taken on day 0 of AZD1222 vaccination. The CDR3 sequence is CASSLVAGGPLGTQYF. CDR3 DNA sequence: TGTGCCAGCAGCTTAGTTGCGGGGGGGCCGTTGGGGACCCAGTACTTC.